This T cell receptor beta chain appears in the sequencing data of a study of blood T cell repertoires in COVID-19. Under the authors' procedure: For nucleated cells, counts were estimated from reference gene primer amplification. Profiled with immunoSEQ multiplex PCR; TCRdb holds only in-frame clones, not every one. That table furnishes V, J and clone size, whereas the DNA furnished D and trimming. There are nearly 200,000 clones in the sample; approximately 88% occur only once, and around 8.9% lies in the top ten. The CDR3 totals 15 residues. The ends were cut back, 4 bases at V and 7 bases at J, with 16 bases in the middle. Germline CDR1 is KGHDR and CDR2 is SFDVKD.

V is TRBV24-1 and J is TRBJ2-1; tentative D call: TRBD2 (7 bases). What was sequenced was PBMCs or T cells enriched from blood (not recorded which). The receptor comes from a woman aged 18-29 years who had recovered from COVID-19. For the CDR3, the DNA is TGTGCCACCAGTGAATCGCGGGGGCTTAATAATGAGCAGTTCTTC. This encodes CATSESRGLNNEQFF.